The TCR beta chain under discussion was sequenced for a study of T cell responses to AZD1222 COVID-19 vaccine (dated by TCRdb to the early 2020s). As for the study more broadly: TCR sequencing covered fewer than 250 trial participants: 200 to 210 given two doses of AZD1222 and around 26 given two doses of MenACWY control vaccine. Trial participants were enrolled into age subgroups of 18-55, 56-69 and 70-plus years, which contained roughly 140, 27 and 60 TCR-sequenced participants, respectively. Study-wide conclusions, independent of this receptor: The vaccine-associated CD4 TCRs covered the entire spike protein, and the dominant responses fell in regions 160-218 and 743-854. No day 14 peak-response samples were available, so repertoires were characterized only after the peak T cell response. After two AZD1222 doses, both the breadth and the depth of spike-specific TCRs were significantly higher than at day 0 and than in MenACWY recipients. Participants were mostly white British and included more females than males, and it was suggested by the authors that clonal diversity may have been underestimated. Conclusions about previously exposed vaccinees are limited because only five to seven AZD1222 recipients were SARS-CoV-2 seropositive at baseline. The 56-69-year group was small, and its depth increase did not reach significance, likely because of low power. Reportedly, almost half of the unique spike-specific TCRs recognized epitopes lying outside the regions that are mutated in the B.1.351 and B.1.1.7 variants.

A note on this clone: The target of this receptor is not known. The input lacks base qualities; no much larger clone sits a single base away.

The CDR3 regions of human TCRbeta chains were analyzed by immunosequencing. The original pipeline was this. TCRs in the repertoires were matched against a reference library of SARS-CoV-2-specific TCRs that had been generated with the MIRA antigen-specificity platform. Breadth meant the fraction of unique TCRs that were SARS-CoV-2-associated, whereas depth meant the fraction of total T cells that were SARS-CoV-2-associated. Using the MIRA data, each spike-specific TCR was mapped to the spike region that the TCR reacts to and placed in a CD4 or CD8 class. Log10-transformed breadth and depth values were compared by one-way ANOVA with Sidak's multiple comparisons tests. Here the immuneACCESS table is served through TCRdb, limited to in-frame sequences with V and J called. Missing clones are a known gap in these copies; in checked studies unresolved V genes cover under half, and the rest lacks a known reason. V and J calls and clone size are as listed in that table; D and trimming were resolved from the DNA. The sample has tens of thousands of clones on record, 60% to 85% of them singletons. 45% to 50% of the sample is taken by the ten largest.

The CDR3 measures 14 amino acids from cysteine to phenylalanine. Of all the DNA, just the CDR3 is kept, 42 bases in frame from base 1. V loses 5 bases of germline sequence and J loses 0 bases, and the interval between the two ends is 8 bases. According to the germline V gene, CDR1 reads MDHEN and CDR2 reads SYDVKM. What the time point label conveys for this sample: about 28 days (+/-7) after the second vaccine dose. AZD1222 recipients with second doses at about 4 weeks or about 12 weeks were pooled, because spike-specific TCR depth and breadth did not differ between schedules. Vaccinee samples came from UK trials COV001 and COV002, including a single-blind randomized controlled phase 2/3 trial of AZD1222 (ChAdOx1 nCoV-19) in healthy adults. For TCRbeta chain sequencing, PBMC samples were collected from trial participants at day 0 and at day 28 after the second dose.

The sequence joins TRBV28 to TRBJ1-5; no D segment can be confidently identified. The sample here was peripheral blood, taken 28 days after the second AZD1222 dose. The origin of this receptor is an adult who received the AZD1222 COVID-19 vaccine. DNA sequence: TGTGCCAGCAGTGACGGGCATAGCAATCAGCCCCAGCATTTT. Translated, it gives CASSDGHSNQPQHF.